This T cell receptor (beta chain) comes out of a study of technical replicates of blood from several donors. Repertoires were generated with immunoSEQ multiplex PCR, while TCRdb's copy carries only in-frame clones and drops some. The sample gives about 80,000 clones, around 91% of which show up once; 0.41% is in the top ten. V gave up 7 bases and J gave up 3 bases; unmatched junction bases: 10. The CDR3 runs to 15 residues. Germline V lookup: CDR1 MNHEY, CDR2 SVGAGI. The origin of this receptor is a human donor in good health. The chain uses TRBV6-5 and TRBJ2-7; 9 bases are shared with TRBD1. Material for sequencing was T cells isolated from PBMCs. CDR3 sequence: CASTLTGTGNYEQYF. The DNA for the CDR3 is TGTGCCAGCACCCTCACCGGGACAGGGAACTACGAGCAGTACTTC.